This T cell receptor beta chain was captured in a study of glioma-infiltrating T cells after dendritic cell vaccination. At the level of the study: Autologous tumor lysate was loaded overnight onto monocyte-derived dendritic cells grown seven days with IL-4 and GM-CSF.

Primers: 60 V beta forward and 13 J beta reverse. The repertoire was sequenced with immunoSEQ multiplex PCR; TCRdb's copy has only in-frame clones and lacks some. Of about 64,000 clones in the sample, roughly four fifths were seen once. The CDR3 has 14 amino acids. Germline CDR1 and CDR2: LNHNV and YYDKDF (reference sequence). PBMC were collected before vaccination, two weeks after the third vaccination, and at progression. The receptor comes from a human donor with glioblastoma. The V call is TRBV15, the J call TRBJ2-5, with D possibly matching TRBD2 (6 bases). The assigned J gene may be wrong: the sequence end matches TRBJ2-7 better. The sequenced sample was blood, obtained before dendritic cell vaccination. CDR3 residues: CATSRDRGKNEQYF. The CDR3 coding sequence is TGTGCCACCAGCAGAGATCGGGGGAAGAACGAGCAGTACTTC.